The next 20 T cell receptor beta chains were all read from a single sample in a study of blood T cell repertoires in COVID-19. Profiling relied on immunoSEQ multiplex PCR, and the TCRdb table lists in-frame clones only, not all of them. The sample includes about 33,000 clones, roughly 86% seen only once; the top ten take 62%. Input material: peripheral blood. The receptors derive from a man aged 70-80 years with acute or convalescent COVID-19.

The gene calls are TRBV19 and TRBJ2-2, with 9 bases aligning to TRBD1. V shed 5 bases and J 7 bases; nucleotides not matched to a gene: 5. CDR1 LNHDA and CDR2 SQIVND come from the germline V gene (reference sequence). The CDR3 is 14 amino acids. CDR3 sequence reads: CASSPGTGIGELFF. The CDR3 bases are TGTGCCAGTAGTCCCGGGACAGGGATCGGGGAGCTGTTTTTT.

The rearrangement uses TRBV6-5 and TRBJ2-2; possible D gene TRBD2, 5 bases. The V end lost 6 bases, the J end lost 3 bases, and 14 bases lay between the germline ends. Germline CDR1 and CDR2: MNHEY and SVGAGI. The CDR3 runs to 15 residues. The CDR3 is CASRRKRADTGELFF. CDR3 DNA: TGTGCCAGCAGACGTAAGAGGGCGGACACCGGGGAGCTGTTTTTT.

This sequence joins TRBV7-8 and TRBJ1-1; the match to TRBD1 covers 7 bases. This CDR3 comprises 15 residues. Germline-derived CDR1 and CDR2 are SGHVS and FQNEAQ. The ends lost 0 bases at V and 2 bases at J; junction bases unmatched: 3. CDR3 bases: TGTGCCAGCAGCTTAGCGGGGACAGAAAACACTGAAGCTTTCTTT. It specifies CASSLAGTENTEAFF.

V and J are TRBV5-8 and TRBJ2-1; TRBD2 matches 11 bases. The CDR3 contains 15 residues. CDR1 is SGHTS, CDR2 YDEGEE, per germline. The ends lost 5 bases at V and 3 bases at J; junction bases unmatched: 4. The CDR3 protein is CASRNLAGGYNEQFF. The CDR3, as DNA: TGTGCCAGCAGGAACCTAGCGGGGGGCTACAATGAGCAGTTCTTC.

The chain recombines TRBV10-2 with TRBJ2-5, with TRBD1 matching over 11 bases. Germline V gene sequence: CDR1 WSHSY, CDR2 SAAADI. J gave up 5 bases and V 0 bases, and 5 bases lay outside the gene matches. The CDR3 runs to 16 residues. DNA for the CDR3: TGCGCCAGCAGTGAGTCTGGGACAGGGGGAGGTGAGACCCAGTACTTC. Translated: CASSESGTGGGETQYF.

The V call is TRBV27, the J call TRBJ2-7; 7 bases match TRBD1. The germline V gene has CDR1 MNHEY and CDR2 SMNVEV (reference sequence). J lost 6 bases, V lost 3 bases, and 17 bases had no gene match. This CDR3 has 17 residues. The DNA for the CDR3 is TGTGCCAGCAGTTTTTTTTGGGACGCGAAGGGGGCAGGCGAGCAGTACTTC. Amino acids: CASSFFWDAKGAGEQYF.

This clone was detected a few times. The rearrangement links TRBV2 to TRBJ1-1; no firm D call. This CDR3 is 13 amino acids long. CDR1 SNHLY and CDR2 FYNNEI come from the germline V gene. Trimming took off 4 bases at V and 7 bases at J, with 13 bases between the two ends. The CDR3 is CASSAHLKLEAFF. CDR3 nucleotides: TGTGCCAGCAGTGCTCATCTAAAGCTTGAAGCTTTCTTT. The entire variable domain, with the rest obtained from reference TRBV2 and TRBJ1-1, is as follows: EPEVTQTPSHQVTQMGQEVILRCVPISNHLYFYWYRQILGQKVEFLVSFYNNEISEKSEIFDDQFSVERPDGSNFTLKIRSTKLEDSAMYFCASSAHLKLEAFFGQGTRLTVV.

V usage is TRBV24-1 and J usage is TRBJ1-4, with D perhaps matching TRBD1 (5 bases). Trimming cost V 9 bases and J 3 bases, with 10 bases left between them. The CDR3 consists of 13 residues. Germline loops: CDR1 KGHDR, CDR2 SFDVKD. CDR3 residues: CATSGGSNEKLFF. DNA for the CDR3: TGTGCCACCTCGGGGGGGTCTAATGAAAAACTGTTTTTT.

Here the CDR3 reads CSVEIDLGGLFF. CDR3 bases: TGCAGCGTTGAAATCGACCTCGGAGGGCTGTTTTTT. V usage is TRBV29-1 and J usage is TRBJ1-4; the D is unclear. Trimming removed 2 bases from V and 14 bases from J, with 15 bases in between. Germline V gene sequence: CDR1 SQVTM, CDR2 ANQGSEA. The CDR3 covers 12 residues. Filled out from reference TRBV29-1 and TRBJ1-4, the complete variable domain reads SAVISQKPSRDICQRGTSLTIQCQVDSQVTMMFWYRQQPGQSLTLIATANQGSEATYESGFVIDKFPISRPNLTFSTLTVSNMSPEDSSIYLCSVEIDLGGLFFGSGTQLSVL.

The rearrangement links TRBV5-6 to TRBJ2-2; tentatively, D is TRBD1 (5 bases). The V end was cut by 10 bases, the J end by 8 bases, with 18 bases between. The V gene's germline CDR1 is SGHDT and CDR2 YYEEEE. CDR3 size: 13 residues. This CDR3 reads CASSGRARGELFF. The CDR3 DNA reads TGTGCCTCCTCGGGCAGGGCGAGAGGGGAGCTGTTTTTT.

V is TRBV5-3 and J is TRBJ2-4, with D possibly TRBD1 on 5 matching bases. TRBV5-3 is annotated as an ORF whose role is uncertain. The CDR3 covers 13 residues. V was trimmed by 7 bases and J by 7 bases, leaving 15 bases between them. This chain's CDR3 is CARQRGGPNIQYF. In DNA form, the CDR3 reads TGTGCCAGACAAAGGGGTGGGCCCAACATTCAGTACTTC.

The chain is built from TRBV2 and TRBJ2-1; 11 bases align to TRBD2. The CDR3 is 12 residues long. With 5 bases clipped from V and 13 bases from J, the junction kept 4 bases outside the gene matches. Germline-derived CDR1 and CDR2 are SNHLY and FYNNEI. For the CDR3, the DNA is TGTGCCAGCAGTTTACTAGCGGGAGTTCAGTTCTTC. It yields the protein CASSLLAGVQFF.

This chain connects TRBV9 to TRBJ2-7, with 7 nucleotides matching TRBD1. The V and J ends lost 3 bases and 3 bases, in that order; junction bases with no gene match: 9. The germline gives CDR1 SGDLS, CDR2 YYNGEE. CDR3 length equals 15 residues. CDR3 DNA: TGTGCCAGCAGCGCCCGACAGGGTCGAGGCTACGAGCAGTACTTC. As protein: CASSARQGRGYEQYF.

V is TRBV5-6 and J is TRBJ1-2; D gene ambiguous. From germline, CDR1 is SGHDT and CDR2 YYEEEE. V was trimmed by 0 bases and J by 4 bases, leaving 10 bases between them. The CDR3 covers 14 residues. CDR3 DNA sequence: TGTGCCAGCAGCTTGGCGGGGAACCCCTATGGCTACACCTTC. It encodes CASSLAGNPYGYTF.

The chain combines TRBV12-3 or TRBV12-4 with TRBJ2-3; 7 nucleotides line up with TRBD2. The CDR3 extends over 13 amino acids. J gave up 4 bases and V 8 bases, and 6 bases lay outside the gene matches. Written as DNA, the CDR3 is TGTGCCAGCGCTTCGCTAGCGGCAGATACGCAGTATTTT. This sequence encodes CASASLAADTQYF.

The rearrangement uses TRBV7-9 and TRBJ2-7; D is ambiguous. The CDR3 is made up of 14 amino acids. Trimming cost V 3 bases and J 6 bases, with 15 bases left between them. Looked up from germline, CDR1 is SEHNR and CDR2 is FQNEAQ (reference sequence). In DNA, the CDR3 is TGTGCCAGCAGCTTGAGCGTCCGACGCGGCGAGCAGTACTTC. Translating it yields CASSLSVRRGEQYF.

The rearrangement uses TRBV27 and TRBJ1-5, with 8 bases that match TRBD1. V trimming: 4 bases; J trimming: 5 bases; junction bases outside the gene matches: 19. CDR3 length: 19 amino acids. Germline-derived CDR1 and CDR2 are MNHEY and SMNVEV (reference sequence). The DNA of the CDR3 is TGTGCCAGCAGTTCGTGGACAGGGTCAGTCTGGGGGGCGGATCAGCCCCAGCATTTT. Protein: CASSSWTGSVWGADQPQHF.

Only a few counts were recorded for this clone. This chain links TRBV5-6 with TRBJ2-7; the D is unclear. V dropped 4 bases and J dropped 0 bases, with 14 bases sitting between them. This CDR3 spans 15 amino acids. Germline loops: CDR1 SGHDT, CDR2 YYEEEE. The CDR3 here is CASSGFAAGSYEQYF. CDR3 DNA: TGTGCCAGCAGCGGGTTTGCGGCTGGCTCCTACGAGCAGTACTTC.

The chain carries TRBV4-1 and TRBJ1-5; D uncertain. CDR1 MGHRA and CDR2 YSYEKL come from the germline V gene. This CDR3 has 16 amino acids. V was cut by 0 bases and J by 5 bases, with 14 bases left in between. The CDR3 sequence: CASSQEERAPHQPQHF. In nucleotides, the CDR3 is TGCGCCAGCAGCCAAGAAGAGAGGGCCCCTCATCAGCCCCAGCATTTT.

J is TRBJ1-1 and V is TRBV5-1; possible D gene TRBD1, 6 bases. CDR3 length: 14 amino acids. Trimming removed 6 bases from V and 1 base from J, with 13 bases in between. Germline lookup yields CDR1 SGHRS and CDR2 YFSETQ. The CDR3, as DNA: TGCGCCAGCAATAACGGGGACAAGAACACTGAAGCTTTCTTT. As protein: CASNNGDKNTEAFF.